This entry concerns a single T cell receptor (beta chain). What it recognizes is unknown. These data are taken from a study of T-cell memory formation after mild COVID-19. Study-level results: Those CD4+ clones that contracted were mainly in CM and EM (CD8+ ones in EMRA).

Sample barcodes and UMIs were carried by the TCR alpha and TCR beta cDNA libraries that 5'RACE generated with constant-segment primers. MiXCR was run by TCRdb on the 5' RACE reads, yielding one entry per CDR3 protein. Of more than 300,000 distinct CDR3 sequences detected, 20% to 25% appear once; the ten largest clones hold around a fifth. The TCR sequence derives from a man aged 18 to 30 who had mild COVID-19 (a few samples of this study predate the infection). Cell type and time point are not known. Sequenced material: PBMCs or a T cell subset sorted from them (not recorded which).

For the CDR3, the DNA is TGCGCCAGCAGCCTAAGCGGGGGGTCTGGTGATACGCAGTATTTT. Residues: CASSLSGGSGDTQYF. The chain uses TRBV4-1 and TRBJ2-3, with TRBD2 identical over 9 bases. Germline V gene data show CDR1 as MGHRA and CDR2 as YSYEKL. Trimming took 4 bases from V and 6 from J; bases not matched to a gene: 8. This CDR3 is built from 15 residues.